The 21 T cell receptor beta chains below were found in one sample sequenced in a study of shared T cell receptors in the human thymus listed by TCRdb under 2021. Library method: the immunoSEQ multiplex PCR assay. Held by TCRdb, this immuneACCESS table contains in-frame sequences only and omits some clones. Under half of the omission traces to an unresolved V gene where checked; the cause of the rest is unknown. The sample records 700,000 or so clones, approximately 85% of which are singletons. The ten largest clones represent around 0.01% of the sample. In addition, the sample was reused for a study of human thymus T cells.

Sequenced: thymocytes. These receptors were obtained from a girl less than two years old with a congenital heart defect. Donor details come from another sample of the same person, matched by shared clones.

The chain joins TRBV5-1 to TRBJ1-2; 8 positions match TRBD1. The CDR3 length is 20 residues. Losses at the gene ends were 1 base for V and 0 bases for J; bases not matched to a gene: 17. Germline V gene lookup returns CDR1 SGHRS and CDR2 YFSETQ. The CDR3 sequence: CASSLTPGQGLYPPNYGYTF. The DNA of the CDR3 is TGCGCCAGCAGCTTGACCCCAGGACAGGGATTGTATCCTCCTAACTATGGCTACACCTTC.

The V and J genes are TRBV10-1 and TRBJ2-3; possible D gene TRBD1, 6 bases. V dropped 6 bases and J dropped 3 bases, with 16 bases sitting between them. Germline-derived CDR1 and CDR2 are WNHNN and SYGVQD (reference sequence). There are 15 residues in the CDR3. The DNA for the CDR3 is TGCGCCAGCAGCTACTCAGGGCAGGGGACAGATACGCAGTATTTT. Its protein product is CASSYSGQGTDTQYF.

This chain joins TRBV4-3 and TRBJ1-4; a weak D match, TRBD1 (5 bases). V lost 0 bases to trimming and J lost 3 bases, with 14 bases between them. The CDR3 has 17 residues. Germline V lookup: CDR1 LGHNA, CDR2 YSLEER. CDR3 nucleotide sequence: TGCGCCAGCAGCCAAGAGCTTACGGGGGATTCTAATGAAAAACTGTTTTTT. Its translation is CASSQELTGDSNEKLFF.

This chain joins TRBV10-2 and TRBJ1-4, with 10 positions matching TRBD1. V shed 6 bases, J shed 2 bases, and the junction held 6 bases outside the gene matches. The germline CDR1 and CDR2 sequences are WSHSY and SAAADI. This CDR3 comprises 16 residues. The CDR3 DNA follows: TGCGCCAGCAGCGCCGGGACAGGGGTGACTAATGAAAAACTGTTTTTT. It yields the protein CASSAGTGVTNEKLFF.

The chain links TRBV4-3 to TRBJ1-1, with 7 bases lining up with TRBD1. J was trimmed by 7 bases and V by 0 bases; bases with no gene match: 8. CDR3 length equals 15 residues. Germline CDR1 reads LGHNA; CDR2 reads YSLEER. The CDR3 loop reads CASSQDPGQNLEAFF. The CDR3 coding sequence is TGCGCCAGCAGCCAAGACCCGGGACAGAACCTTGAAGCTTTCTTT.

This chain links TRBV9 with TRBJ2-2; 8 bases map to TRBD1. The germline V gene has CDR1 SGDLS and CDR2 YYNGEE. CDR3 length equals 15 residues. V shed 3 bases and J 3 bases; nucleotides not matched to a gene: 4. DNA of the CDR3: TGTGCCAGCAGCGAGGGGACAGGTCACACCGGGGAGCTGTTTTTT. This encodes CASSEGTGHTGELFF.

This sequence joins TRBV5-1 and TRBJ2-3; D remains unclear. This CDR3 has 15 residues. V was cut by 0 bases and J by 6 bases, with 14 bases left in between. Germline CDR1 SGHRS, CDR2 YFSETQ. In DNA form, the CDR3 reads TGCGCCAGCAGCTTGGAACCCAGCGAGTCCGATACGCAGTATTTT. Translated: CASSLEPSESDTQYF.

This clone appeared a single time. CDR3 loop: CASSQEKGAATGNTIYF. In nucleotides, the CDR3 is TGTGCCAGCAGCCAAGAGAAAGGAGCGGCGACTGGAAACACCATATATTTT. This chain connects TRBV14 to TRBJ1-3, with D hard to call. This CDR3 has 17 amino acids. From germline, CDR1 is SGHDN and CDR2 FVKESK. V was cut by 0 bases and J by 2 bases, with 14 bases left in between.

The CDR3 nucleotides are TGTGCCAGCATACAGGGGAGGTTAGGCGGGGAGCTGTTTTTT. Amino acids: CASIQGRLGGELFF. The chain links TRBV19 to TRBJ2-2; weak D call: TRBD1 (7 bases). Trimming cost V 9 bases and J 7 bases, with 18 bases left between them. The CDR3 spans 14 residues. Germline CDR1 and CDR2: LNHDA and SQIVND (reference sequence).

The chain combines TRBV15 with TRBJ2-7; a weak D match, TRBD2 (6 bases). Germline V CDR1 and CDR2: LNHNV, YYDKDF (reference sequence). V was clipped by 0 bases and J by 6 bases, with 12 bases between them. The length of the CDR3 is 14 residues. In nucleotides, the CDR3 is TGTGCCACCAGCAGAGATTGGGACTCCGTCGAGCAGTACTTC. It encodes CATSRDWDSVEQYF.

The rearrangement joins TRBV7-9 to TRBJ1-5; 12 bases are a match to TRBD1. CDR1 is SEHNR, CDR2 FQNEAQ, per germline (reference sequence). V lost 3 bases to trimming and J lost 0 bases; unmatched junction nucleotides: 9. The CDR3 is 19 residues long. DNA of the CDR3: TGTGCCAGCAGCTTGGGGGACAGGGGGCGGAGGGATAGCAATCAGCCCCAGCATTTT. Encoded protein: CASSLGDRGRRDSNQPQHF.

With respect to this clone: Mismatch with germline at one junction end may stem from a read error. The V gene is TRBV20-1, the J gene TRBJ1-2; D possibly corresponds to TRBD1 (5 bases). The CDR3 is made up of 9 amino acids. Germline-derived CDR1 and CDR2 are DFQATT and SNEGSKA (reference sequence). CDR3 sequence: CSARRRGLF. The CDR3 region has the DNA TGCAGTGCTAGACGCCGGGGACTCTTC.

V usage is TRBV5-8 and J usage is TRBJ1-2, with 7 bases fitting TRBD1. V shed 7 bases and J 6 bases; nucleotides not matched to a gene: 9. This CDR3 has 13 amino acids. Germline loops: CDR1 SGHTS, CDR2 YDEGEE. The CDR3 loop reads CASGLGQAHGYTF. CDR3 nucleotide sequence: TGTGCCAGCGGTCTTGGACAGGCCCATGGCTACACCTTC.

This chain joins TRBV6-1 and TRBJ2-7; D call uncertain. The CDR3 extends over 11 amino acids. V lost 8 bases and J lost 0, with 5 bases in between. The germline CDR1 and CDR2 sequences are MNHNS and SASEGT. The CDR3 loop is CASGDSYEQYF. The DNA for the CDR3 is TGTGCCAGCGGAGACTCCTACGAGCAGTACTTC.

This chain uses TRBV7-9 with TRBJ1-1; 8 positions agree with TRBD1. In germline, CDR1 is SEHNR, CDR2 FQNEAQ (reference sequence). CDR3 length equals 13 residues. V trimming: 6 bases; J trimming: 4 bases; junction bases outside the gene matches: 4. The CDR3 loop reads CASRGDRSTEAFF. The CDR3 bases are TGTGCCAGCAGAGGGGACAGGTCCACTGAAGCTTTCTTT.

The chain links TRBV19 to TRBJ1-5; D unclear. Germline loops: CDR1 LNHDA, CDR2 SQIVND (reference sequence). The CDR3 covers 15 residues. V shed 7 bases and J shed 0 bases, with 13 bases lying between them. This CDR3 reads CASMREQHSNQPQHF. For the CDR3, the DNA is TGTGCCAGTATGAGGGAGCAGCATAGCAATCAGCCCCAGCATTTT. Filled out from reference TRBV19 and TRBJ1-5, the complete variable domain reads DGGITQSPKYLFRKEGQNVTLSCEQNLNHDAMYWYRQDPGQGLRLIYYSQIVNDFQKGDIAEGYSVSREKKESFPLTVTSAQKNPTAFYLCASMREQHSNQPQHFGDGTRLSIL.

This clone has only one observation. CDR3 DNA: TGTGCCAGCAGCGTGAAAGACAGGGCAACCAAAAACATTCAGTACTTC. This gives the protein CASSVKDRATKNIQYF. The chain links TRBV9 to TRBJ2-4; 7 nucleotides agree with TRBD1. V was pared by 2 bases and J by 2 bases, with 7 bases of the junction left unmatched. Germline assignment: CDR1 SGDLS and CDR2 YYNGEE. CDR3 length: 16 amino acids.

The J gene is TRBJ2-7, the V gene TRBV28; 7 positions agree with TRBD1. Germline loops: CDR1 MDHEN, CDR2 SYDVKM. V was clipped by 6 bases and J by 2 bases; unmatched bases: 10. This CDR3 spans 15 amino acids. CDR3 sequence: CASSNGRTGAYEQYF. The CDR3 DNA reads as TGTGCCAGCAGCAATGGACGGACAGGCGCCTACGAGCAGTACTTC.

CDR3 in amino acids: CASSYPLRRGGEGQYF. CDR3 coding DNA: TGTGCCAGCAGTTACCCCCTACGGCGGGGGGGCGAGGGGCAGTATTTT. The rearrangement uses TRBV6-6 and TRBJ2-3; TRBD2 matches 9 bases. CDR1 is MNHNY and CDR2 is SVGAGI in the germline V gene (reference sequence). The CDR3 runs 16 residues. After removal of 2 bases from V and 11 bases from J, the junction contained 14 bases not matched to a gene.

In its sample, this clone was seen once. A junction boundary mismatches the germline segment, possibly from a read error. The chain carries TRBV6-6 and TRBJ2-5, with D maybe TRBD2 (5 bases). Germline loops: CDR1 MNHNY, CDR2 SVGAGI (reference sequence). The CDR3 contains 14 residues. The CDR3 DNA follows: TGTGCCAGCGGTTACGAGGGTCCCTGGGAGACCCAGTACTTC. Translating it yields CASGYEGPWETQYF.

CDR3 DNA sequence: TGTGCCAGCAGCTCCCGTGCGTACCCAGAGGATTCACCCCTCCACTTT. Protein: CASSSRAYPEDSPLHF. The V call is TRBV9, the J call TRBJ1-6; D gene ambiguous. The germline V and J ends were trimmed by 4 bases and 8 bases, with 19 bases remaining between them. CDR1 SGDLS and CDR2 YYNGEE come from the germline V gene. CDR3 length equals 16 residues.